This TCR beta chain appears in the sequencing data of a study of blood T cell repertoires in COVID-19. Sequencing was performed with immunoSEQ multiplex PCR; in TCRdb, only in-frame clones are kept and a portion is missing. In the table there are a few hundred thousand clones, 75% to 90% of which are singletons. V was trimmed by 4 bases and J by 5 bases, leaving 18 bases between them. The CDR3 contains 15 residues. Germline-derived CDR1 and CDR2 are SGHDT and YYEEEE. The source material was PBMCs or T cells enriched from blood (not recorded which). This TCR was recovered from a woman aged 50 to 60 who had recovered from COVID-19. The chain employs TRBV5-6 and TRBJ2-5, with a weak D call TRBD2 (5 bases). The CDR3 DNA is TGTGCCAGCAGCCCCCGGACCCCGCCGGGGGAGACCCAGTACTTC. Amino acid sequence: CASSPRTPPGETQYF.